This record looks at one T cell receptor (beta chain) sequence and its context. The data belong to a study of shared clonotypes between healthy human individuals. Measured with immunoSEQ multiplex PCR; TCRdb has only the in-frame clones, and not every one. The sample lists some 2.1 million clones, 85% to 95% occurring once. CD45RO-negative, CCR7-positively selected cells formed the naive CD8 fraction, excluding terminally differentiated effector memory CD45RA+ cells. The V gene lost 0 bases and the J gene lost 2 bases, with 11 bases spanning the gap. From germline, CDR1 is LGHNA and CDR2 YSLEER. CDR3 size: 15 residues.

Sequenced sample: naive CD8+ T cells sorted from blood. The chain is built from TRBV4-3 and TRBJ2-7; weak D call: TRBD1 (5 bases). The clonotype was recovered from a man younger than 35 in good health. The CDR3, as DNA: TGCGCCAGCAGCCAAGATAAAGGGGCTACCTACGAGCAGTACTTC. The encoded protein is CASSQDKGATYEQYF.